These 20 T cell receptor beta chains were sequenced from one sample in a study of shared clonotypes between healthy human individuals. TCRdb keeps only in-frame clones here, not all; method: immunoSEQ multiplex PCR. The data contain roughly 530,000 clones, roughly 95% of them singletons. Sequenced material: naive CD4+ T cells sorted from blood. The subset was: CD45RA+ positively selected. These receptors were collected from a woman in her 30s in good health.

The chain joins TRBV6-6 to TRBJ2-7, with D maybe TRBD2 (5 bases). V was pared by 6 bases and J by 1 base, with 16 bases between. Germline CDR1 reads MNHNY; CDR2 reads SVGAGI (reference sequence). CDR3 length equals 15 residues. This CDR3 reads CASRSRRTGSYEQYF. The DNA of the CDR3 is TGTGCCAGCAGGTCGAGGAGGACCGGGTCCTACGAGCAGTACTTC.

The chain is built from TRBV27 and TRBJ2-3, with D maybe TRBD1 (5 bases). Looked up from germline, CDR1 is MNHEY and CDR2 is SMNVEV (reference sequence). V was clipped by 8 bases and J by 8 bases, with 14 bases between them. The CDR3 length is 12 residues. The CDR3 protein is CASGLGVGTQYF. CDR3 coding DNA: TGTGCCAGCGGGTTAGGGGTGGGTACGCAGTATTTT.

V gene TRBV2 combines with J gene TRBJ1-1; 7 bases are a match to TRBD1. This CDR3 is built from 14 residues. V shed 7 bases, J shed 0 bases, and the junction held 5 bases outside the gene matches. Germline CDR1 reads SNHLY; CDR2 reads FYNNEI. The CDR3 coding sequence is TGTGCCAGCAAGGGACAGCACATGAACACTGAAGCTTTCTTT. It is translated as CASKGQHMNTEAFF.

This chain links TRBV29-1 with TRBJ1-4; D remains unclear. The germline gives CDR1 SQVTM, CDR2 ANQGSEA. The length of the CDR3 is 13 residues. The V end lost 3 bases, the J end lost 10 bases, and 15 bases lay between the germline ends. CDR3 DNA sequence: TGCAGCGTTGAGGGAGAGCCAACCGGAAAACTGTTTTTT. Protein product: CSVEGEPTGKLFF.

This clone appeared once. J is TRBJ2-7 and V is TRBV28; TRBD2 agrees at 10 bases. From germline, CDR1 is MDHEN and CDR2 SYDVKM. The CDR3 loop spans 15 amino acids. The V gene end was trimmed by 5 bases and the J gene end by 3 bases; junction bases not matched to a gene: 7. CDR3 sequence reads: CASSLLRTSGYEQYF. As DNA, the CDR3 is TGTGCCAGCAGTCTACTTCGGACTAGCGGCTACGAGCAGTACTTC.

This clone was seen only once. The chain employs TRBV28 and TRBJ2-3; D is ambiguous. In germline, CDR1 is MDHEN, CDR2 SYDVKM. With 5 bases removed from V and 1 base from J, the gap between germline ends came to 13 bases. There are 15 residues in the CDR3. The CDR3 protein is CASSLLTPGTDTQYF. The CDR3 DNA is TGTGCCAGCAGTCTCCTGACGCCCGGCACAGATACGCAGTATTTT. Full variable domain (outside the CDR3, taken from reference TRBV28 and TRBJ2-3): DVKVTQSSRYLVKRTGEKVFLECVQDMDHENMFWYRQDPGLGLRLIYFSYDVKMKEKGDIPEGYSVSREKKERFSLILESASTNQTSMYLCASSLLTPGTDTQYFGPGTRLTVL.

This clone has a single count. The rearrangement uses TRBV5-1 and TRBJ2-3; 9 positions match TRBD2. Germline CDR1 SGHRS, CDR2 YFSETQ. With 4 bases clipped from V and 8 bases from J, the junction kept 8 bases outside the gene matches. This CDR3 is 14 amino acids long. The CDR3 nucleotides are TGCGCCAGCAGCCCCAGGACTAGCGAGGGTACGCAGTATTTT. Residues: CASSPRTSEGTQYF.

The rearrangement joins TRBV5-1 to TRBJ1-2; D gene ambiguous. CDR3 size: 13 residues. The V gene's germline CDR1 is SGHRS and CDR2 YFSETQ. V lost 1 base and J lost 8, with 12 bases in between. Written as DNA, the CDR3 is TGCGCCAGCAGCTTGATGGCTGAACTGGGCTACACCTTC. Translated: CASSLMAELGYTF.

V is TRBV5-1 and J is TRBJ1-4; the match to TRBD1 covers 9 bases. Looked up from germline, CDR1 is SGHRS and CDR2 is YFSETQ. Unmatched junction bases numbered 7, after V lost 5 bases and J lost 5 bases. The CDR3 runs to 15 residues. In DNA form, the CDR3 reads TGCGCCAGCAGGTCGGGGACAGGGAAAAATGAAAAACTGTTTTTT. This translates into CASRSGTGKNEKLFF. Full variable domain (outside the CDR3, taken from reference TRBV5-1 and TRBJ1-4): KAGVTQTPRYLIKTRGQQVTLSCSPISGHRSVSWYQQTPGQGLQFLFEYFSETQRNKGNFPGRFSGRQFSNSRSEMNVSTLELGDSALYLCASRSGTGKNEKLFFGSGTQLSVL.

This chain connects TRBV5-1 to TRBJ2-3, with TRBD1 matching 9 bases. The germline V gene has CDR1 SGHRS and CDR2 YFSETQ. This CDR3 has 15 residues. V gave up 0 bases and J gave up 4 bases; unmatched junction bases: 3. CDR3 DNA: TGCGCCAGCAGCTTGGGGGACAGGGCACCAGATACGCAGTATTTT. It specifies CASSLGDRAPDTQYF.

The CDR3 region has the DNA TGTGCCAGCAGTTTATATGTTTCTCAAACGGCTGAAGCTTTCTTT. Its protein is CASSLYVSQTAEAFF. The rearrangement links TRBV28 to TRBJ1-1; no clear D. Trimming pared 1 base from V and 6 bases from J, leaving 15 bases between. This CDR3 has 15 residues. Looked up from germline, CDR1 is MDHEN and CDR2 is SYDVKM.

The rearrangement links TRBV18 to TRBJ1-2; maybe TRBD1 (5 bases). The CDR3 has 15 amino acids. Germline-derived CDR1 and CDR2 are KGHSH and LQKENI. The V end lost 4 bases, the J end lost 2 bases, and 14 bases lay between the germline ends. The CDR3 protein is CASSQWDGPNYGYTF. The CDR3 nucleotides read TGTGCCAGCTCACAATGGGACGGTCCGAACTATGGCTACACCTTC.

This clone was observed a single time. CDR3: CASSATGDSNQPQHF. CDR3 bases: TGTGCCAGCAGCGCAACAGGGGACAGCAATCAGCCCCAGCATTTT. This chain connects TRBV9 to TRBJ1-5; 7 bases align to TRBD1. V dropped 3 bases and J dropped 1; count of bases not matched to a gene: 4. The CDR3 is 15 residues long. In germline, CDR1 is SGDLS, CDR2 YYNGEE. Combining the CDR3 with reference TRBV9 and TRBJ1-5 gives the whole variable domain DSGVTQTPKHLITATGQRVTLRCSPRSGDLSVYWYQQSLDQGLQFLIQYYNGEERAKGNILERFSAQQFPDLHSELNLSSLELGDSALYFCASSATGDSNQPQHFGDGTRLSIL.

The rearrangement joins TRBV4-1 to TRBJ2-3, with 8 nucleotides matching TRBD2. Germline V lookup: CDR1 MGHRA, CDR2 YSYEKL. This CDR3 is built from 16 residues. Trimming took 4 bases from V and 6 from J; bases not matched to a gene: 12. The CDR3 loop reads CASSPWGGRLEDTQYF. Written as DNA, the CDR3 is TGCGCCAGCAGCCCCTGGGGCGGGAGGCTCGAGGATACGCAGTATTTT.

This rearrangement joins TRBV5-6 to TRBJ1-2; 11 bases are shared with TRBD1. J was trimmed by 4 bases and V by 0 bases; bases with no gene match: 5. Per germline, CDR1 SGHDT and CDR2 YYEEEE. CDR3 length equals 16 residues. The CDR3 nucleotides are TGTGCCAGCAGCTTGGAACAGGGGACAGGGGGCTATGGCTACACCTTC. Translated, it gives CASSLEQGTGGYGYTF. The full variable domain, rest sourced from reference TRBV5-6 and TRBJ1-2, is DAGVTQSPTHLIKTRGQQVTLRCSPKSGHDTVSWYQQALGQGPQFIFQYYEEEERQRGNFPDRFSGHQFPNYSSELNVNALLLGDSALYLCASSLEQGTGGYGYTFGSGTRLTVV.

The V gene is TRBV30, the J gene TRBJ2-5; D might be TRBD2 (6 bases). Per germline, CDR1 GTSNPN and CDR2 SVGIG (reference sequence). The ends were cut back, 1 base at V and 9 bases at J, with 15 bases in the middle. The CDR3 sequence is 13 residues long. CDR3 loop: CAWSGGPGGAQYF. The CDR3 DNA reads TGTGCCTGGAGTGGTGGCCCCGGGGGAGCCCAGTACTTC. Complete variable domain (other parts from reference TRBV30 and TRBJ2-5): SQTIHQWPATLVQPVGSPLSLECTVEGTSNPNLYWYRQAAGRGLQLLFYSVGIGQISSEVPQNLSASRPQDRQFILSSKKLLLSDSGFYLCAWSGGPGGAQYFGPGTRLLVL.

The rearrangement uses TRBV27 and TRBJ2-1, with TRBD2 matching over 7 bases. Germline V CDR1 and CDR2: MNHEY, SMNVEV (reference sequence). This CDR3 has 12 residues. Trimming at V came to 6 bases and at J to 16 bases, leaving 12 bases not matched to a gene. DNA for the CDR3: TGTGCCAGCAGAAGTTCCGGACTAGAGGCTTTCTTC. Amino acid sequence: CASRSSGLEAFF.

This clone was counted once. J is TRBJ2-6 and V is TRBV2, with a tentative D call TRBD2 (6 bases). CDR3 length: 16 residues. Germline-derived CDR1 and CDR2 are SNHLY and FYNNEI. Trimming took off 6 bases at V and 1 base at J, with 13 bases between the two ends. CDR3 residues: CASSAGTVSGANVLTF. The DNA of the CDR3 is TGTGCCAGCAGCGCCGGGACTGTGTCTGGGGCCAACGTCCTGACTTTC.

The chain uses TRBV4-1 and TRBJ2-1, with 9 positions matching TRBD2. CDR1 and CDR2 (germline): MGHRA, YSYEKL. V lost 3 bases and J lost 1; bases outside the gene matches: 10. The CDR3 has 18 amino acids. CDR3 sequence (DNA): TGCGCCAGCAGCCATACGGCTACTAGCGGGCTATCCTACAATGAGCAGTTCTTC. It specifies CASSHTATSGLSYNEQFF.

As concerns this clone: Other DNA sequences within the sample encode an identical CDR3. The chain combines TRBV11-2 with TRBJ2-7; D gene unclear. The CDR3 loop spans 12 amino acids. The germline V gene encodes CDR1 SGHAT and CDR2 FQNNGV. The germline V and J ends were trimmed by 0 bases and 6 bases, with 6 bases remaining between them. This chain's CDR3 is CASSLDRGEQYF. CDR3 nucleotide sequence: TGTGCCAGCAGCTTAGACCGAGGCGAGCAGTACTTC.